This is a list of T cell receptor beta chains from one sample in a study of response to subunit inactivated influenza vaccine. In TCRdb, the RT-PCR reads were re-called with MiXCR into one record per CDR3 protein. Seen here are around 180,000 distinct CDR3 sequences, about 9.3% observed once, and the top ten hold roughly a tenth. Sequencing used non-naive T cells sorted from PBMCs, obtained on the day of vaccination. The origin of the receptors is a man aged 50 to 59 who received an inactivated influenza vaccine. Both conserved end residues are part of each CDR3. The order of the fields is J gene, V gene, CDR3 length, CDR3 protein.

>TRBJ2-3|TRBV12-3/TRBV12-4|16
CASSLIRPPSTDTQYF
>TRBJ1-1|TRBV7-2|15
CASSLMQGASTEAFF
>TRBJ2-7|TRBV10-3|15
CAISESGRTSEEQYF
>TRBJ2-1|TRBV18|14
CASSPLETSVEQFF
>TRBJ2-7|TRBV3-1|13
CASSQGRSYEQYF
>TRBJ1-2|TRBV6-5|16
CASSYSPGRNNYGYTF
>TRBJ2-7|TRBV6-2/TRBV6-3|15
CASSGTGSFSYEQYF
>TRBJ2-5|TRBV11-2|15
CASSLSSGLQETQYF
>TRBJ1-6|TRBV20-1|15
CSASTAGQYNSPLHF
>TRBJ2-7|TRBV5-1|16
CASSGPGGAGSYEQYF